Shown below are 17 T cell receptor beta chains from a single sample sequenced in a study of technical replicates of blood from several donors. Sequencing used immunoSEQ multiplex PCR; TCRdb keeps in-frame clones, though not all of them. The sample holds more than 65,000 clones, around 97% seen once. The specimen sequenced was T cells isolated from PBMCs. Source of these receptors: a human donor in good health.

The CDR3 nucleotides read TGTGCCAGCAGCTTAGGGGGGCTATCTACGCAGTATTTT. This codes for CASSLGGLSTQYF. The gene calls are TRBV11-2 and TRBJ2-3; a possible D gene is TRBD1 (6 bases). V dropped 1 base and J dropped 8 bases, with 10 bases sitting between them. CDR3 size: 13 residues. Germline CDR1 is SGHAT and CDR2 is FQNNGV.

The chain combines TRBV4-1 with TRBJ1-5; D is possibly TRBD1 (5 bases). This CDR3 has 14 amino acids. Trimming pared 3 bases from V and 2 bases from J, leaving 8 bases between. Germline CDR1 MGHRA, CDR2 YSYEKL. The CDR3 reads CASSQQGGNQPQHF. The DNA of the CDR3 is TGCGCCAGCAGCCAGCAGGGTGGCAATCAGCCCCAGCATTTT.

This chain uses TRBV10-1 with TRBJ1-6, with D tentatively TRBD1 (6 bases). The CDR3 totals 16 residues. Trimming pared 6 bases from V and 7 bases from J, leaving 19 bases between. CDR1 and CDR2 (germline): WNHNN, SYGVQD (reference sequence). Here the CDR3 reads CASSDGTPVMNSPLHF. CDR3 DNA sequence: TGCGCCAGCAGCGACGGGACACCGGTCATGAATTCACCCCTCCACTTT.

This rearrangement joins TRBV4-1 to TRBJ2-5; 7 bases match TRBD2. Germline lookup yields CDR1 MGHRA and CDR2 YSYEKL. The CDR3 contains 16 residues. Trimming took 0 bases from V and 3 from J; bases not matched to a gene: 7. For the CDR3, the DNA is TGCGCCAGCAGCCAAGATCTTGGCGGGGGAAAAGAGACCCAGTACTTC. Amino acids: CASSQDLGGGKETQYF.

The chain carries TRBV5-1 and TRBJ2-3, with D perhaps TRBD2 (6 bases). Trimming stripped 1 base from V and 2 bases from J, with 11 bases between. The CDR3 consists of 15 residues. CDR1 is SGHRS, CDR2 YFSETQ, per germline. The CDR3 region has the DNA TGCGCCAGCAGCTTGTTCCCTAGCGCCACAGATACGCAGTATTTT. This translates into CASSLFPSATDTQYF.

The gene calls are TRBV5-4 and TRBJ1-1, with 8 bases aligning to TRBD1. J was trimmed by 6 bases and V by 1 base; bases with no gene match: 5. Germline loops: CDR1 SGHNT, CDR2 YYREEE (reference sequence). The CDR3 extends over 14 amino acids. The CDR3 DNA reads TGTGCCAGCAGCTTGAGGGACAGGTTTCCTGAAGCTTTCTTT. This encodes CASSLRDRFPEAFF.

The rearrangement uses TRBV6-6 and TRBJ2-1, with D possibly matching TRBD2 (6 bases). Germline V CDR1 and CDR2: MNHNY, SVGAGI (reference sequence). The CDR3 runs 15 residues. The V and J ends lost 6 bases and 1 base respectively, with 13 bases between them. The CDR3 coding sequence is TGTGCCAGCAGAGGAAGCGGGCAGTCCTACAATGAGCAGTTCTTC. Encoded protein: CASRGSGQSYNEQFF.

This chain links TRBV6-5 with TRBJ2-6; D call uncertain. This CDR3 comprises 15 residues. V was clipped by 5 bases and J by 0 bases, with 8 bases between them. Germline CDR1 MNHEY, CDR2 SVGAGI. The CDR3, as DNA: TGTGCCAGCAGTGTACTGAGCTCTGGGGCCAACGTCCTGACTTTC. Its translation: CASSVLSSGANVLTF.

V usage is TRBV6-1 and J usage is TRBJ2-1; D uncertain. From germline, CDR1 is MNHNS and CDR2 SASEGT. This CDR3 spans 10 amino acids. V was clipped by 6 bases and J by 10 bases, with 7 bases between them. In DNA form, the CDR3 reads TGTGCCAGCAGAGACTCGGAGCAGTTCTTC. It is translated as CASRDSEQFF.

The chain couples TRBV9 to TRBJ2-6, with 8 bases that match TRBD1. The CDR3 runs 16 residues. V was clipped by 0 bases and J by 10 bases; unmatched bases: 9. The germline V gene has CDR1 SGDLS and CDR2 YYNGEE. CDR3 sequence reads: CASSVDWGTGLNVLTF. The CDR3 DNA reads TGTGCCAGCAGCGTAGACTGGGGGACAGGTCTTAACGTCCTGACTTTC.

The rearrangement links TRBV7-2 to TRBJ2-7, with TRBD2 matching 9 bases. Germline-derived CDR1 and CDR2 are SGHTA and FQGNSA. V shed 1 base and J 3 bases; nucleotides not matched to a gene: 13. This CDR3 contains 18 residues. Here the CDR3 DNA reads TGTGCCAGCAGCTTAGTTAGGCTGGTAGCGGGAGCTGTCTACGAGCAGTACTTC. Its protein is CASSLVRLVAGAVYEQYF.

V and J are TRBV12-5 and TRBJ2-7, with 9 bases that match TRBD1. Trimming took 5 bases from V and 2 from J; bases not matched to a gene: 16. This CDR3 is built from 18 residues. Per the germline V gene, CDR1 is LGHNT and CDR2 is FRNRAP. DNA for the CDR3: TGTGCTAGTGGTCACCGGGACAGGGCCCTTAAGGCCCCCTACGAGCAGTACTTC. Its translation is CASGHRDRALKAPYEQYF.

The CDR3 nucleotides read TGTGCCAGCAGCCCAGGGGATACGCAGTATTTT. This codes for CASSPGDTQYF. V gene TRBV13 combines with J gene TRBJ2-3; possible D gene TRBD1, 5 bases. Per germline, CDR1 PRHDT and CDR2 FYEKMQ (reference sequence). Trimming took 5 bases from V and 6 from J, leaving 6 bases between them. The CDR3 length is 11 residues.

This sequence joins TRBV25-1 and TRBJ2-7, with TRBD2 as a possible D gene (5 bases). Per germline, CDR1 MGHDK and CDR2 SYGVNS. The V and J ends lost 2 bases and 6 bases respectively, with 14 bases between them. CDR3 size: 14 residues. CDR3 amino acids: CASSEGQEASEQYF. The CDR3 DNA reads TGTGCCAGCAGTGAAGGGCAGGAGGCGAGCGAGCAGTACTTC.

The CDR3 loop reads CASSIVNRDSGNTIYF. The CDR3 DNA reads TGTGCCAGTAGTATAGTTAACCGAGACTCTGGAAACACCATATATTTT. This sequence joins TRBV19 and TRBJ1-3; no reliable D call. CDR3 length: 16 amino acids. CDR1 is LNHDA, CDR2 SQIVND, per germline (reference sequence). The ends were cut back, 1 base at V and 0 bases at J, with 10 bases in the middle.

CDR3: CASSPGQQKNNEQFF. The CDR3 DNA reads TGCGCCAGCAGCCCAGGGCAGCAAAAAAACAATGAGCAGTTCTTC. The V gene is TRBV5-1, the J gene TRBJ2-1; perhaps TRBD1 as D (5 bases). The CDR3 runs to 15 residues. CDR1 and CDR2 from the germline V gene are SGHRS and YFSETQ. V dropped 4 bases and J dropped 5 bases, with 16 bases sitting between them.

This rearrangement joins TRBV11-3 to TRBJ1-5; D perhaps matches TRBD1 (5 bases). The CDR3 has 15 amino acids. CDR1 SGHNT and CDR2 YENEEA come from the germline V gene. V was trimmed by 3 bases and J by 3 bases, leaving 12 bases between them. CDR3: CASSFIRVVNQPQHF. CDR3 in DNA: TGTGCCAGCAGCTTTATCAGGGTGGTCAATCAGCCCCAGCATTTT.